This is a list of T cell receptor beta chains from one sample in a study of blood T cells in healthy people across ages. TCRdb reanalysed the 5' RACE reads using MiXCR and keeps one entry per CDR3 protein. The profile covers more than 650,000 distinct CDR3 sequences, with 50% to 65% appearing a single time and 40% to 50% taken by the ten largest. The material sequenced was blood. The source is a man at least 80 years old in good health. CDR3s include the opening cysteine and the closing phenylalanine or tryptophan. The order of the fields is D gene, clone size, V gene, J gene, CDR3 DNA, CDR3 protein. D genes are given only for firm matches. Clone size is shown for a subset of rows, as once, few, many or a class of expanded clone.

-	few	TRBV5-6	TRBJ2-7	TGTGCCAGCAGCAAGACCCTGGAGGGTCCAGCCTACGAGCAGTACTTC	CASSKTLEGPAYEQYF
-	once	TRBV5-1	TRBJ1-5	TGCGCCAGCAGCTCTTCACCAGGGAATCAGCCCCAGCATTTT	CASSSSPGNQPQHF
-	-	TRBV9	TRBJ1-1	TGTGCCAGCAGCGTAGTACAGGGACTGAACACTGAAGCTTTCTTT	CASSVVQGLNTEAFF
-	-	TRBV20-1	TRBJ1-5	TGCAGTGCTGCGGCTGGGGGGGCGCTGGCTCAGCCCCAGCATTTT	CSAAAGGALAQPQHF
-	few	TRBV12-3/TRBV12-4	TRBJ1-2	TGTGCCAGCAGCCAAAGGACAGCCAGAGGCGGGGGCTACACCTTC	CASSQRTARGGGYTF
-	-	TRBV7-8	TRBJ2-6	TGTGCCAGCAGCTTGGGCAGGGTTGACTCTGGGGCCAACGTCCTGACTTTC	CASSLGRVDSGANVLTF
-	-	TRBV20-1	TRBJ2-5	TGCAGTGCTGCCGGGATACTCGGGACCCAGTACTTC	CSAAGILGTQYF
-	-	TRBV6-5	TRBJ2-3	TGTGCCAGCTCTCGGCGAGGGAGTGGGGAGCACAGATACGCGTATTTT	CASSRRGSGEHRYAYF
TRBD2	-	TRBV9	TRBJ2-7	TGTGCCAGCAGCCGGGGACTAGCGGGAGGAACCTACGAGCAGTACTTC	CASSRGLAGGTYEQYF
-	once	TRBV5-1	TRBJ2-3	TGCGCCAGCAACCCACGAGGGGTAGATACGCAGTATTTT	CASNPRGVDTQYF
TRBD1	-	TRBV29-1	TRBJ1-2	TGCAGCGTTCGGGACAGGACCTTTGGCTACACCTTC	CSVRDRTFGYTF
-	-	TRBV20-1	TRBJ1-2	TGCAGTGCTAGAGATAGGGTACGCGGCTACACCTTC	CSARDRVRGYTF
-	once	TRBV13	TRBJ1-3	TGTGCCAGCAGCGCCTTCAGTCGCTCTGGAAACACCATATATTTT	CASSAFSRSGNTIYF
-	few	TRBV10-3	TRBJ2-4	TGTGCCGCATCAACAGGAGGGGGGACGGGAAACATTCAGTACTTC	CAASTGGGTGNIQYF
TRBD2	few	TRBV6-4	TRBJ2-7	TGTGCCAGCAGGACGTCCGGGACTAGCCGGGACGAGCAGTACTTC	CASRTSGTSRDEQYF
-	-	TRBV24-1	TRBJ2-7	TGTGCCACCAGTGACCCCGGACAGCCAGTCTACGAGCAGTACTTC	CATSDPGQPVYEQYF
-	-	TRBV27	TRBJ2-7	TGTGCCAGCAGTTATGCAGGAAGTGGGTCCTACGAGCAGTACTTC	CASSYAGSGSYEQYF
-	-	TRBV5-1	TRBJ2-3	TGCGCCAGCAGCTTGGAGGGAGTTCCTAGCACAGATACGCAGTATTTT	CASSLEGVPSTDTQYF
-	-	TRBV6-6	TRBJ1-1	TGTGCCAGCGGCCGTGAGGTTGAAGCTTTCTTT	CASGREVEAFF
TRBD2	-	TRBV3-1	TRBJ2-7	TGTGCCAGCAGCCCGACCCGGAGCGGGAGAACCCCCTACGAGCAGTACTTC	CASSPTRSGRTPYEQYF
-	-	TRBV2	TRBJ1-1	TGTGCCAGCAATTCCGACGGGAACACTGAAGCTTTCTTT	CASNSDGNTEAFF
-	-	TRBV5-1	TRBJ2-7	TGCGCCAGCAGCTTCGGGAAAGCCTACGAGCAGTACTTC	CASSFGKAYEQYF
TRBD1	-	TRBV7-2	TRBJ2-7	TGTGCCAGCAGCCCATACAGGGTGGGGACAGACGAGCAGTACTTC	CASSPYRVGTDEQYF
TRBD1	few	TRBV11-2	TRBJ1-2	TGTGCCAGCAGCCCTATCGGGACAGCCTATGGCTACACCTTC	CASSPIGTAYGYTF
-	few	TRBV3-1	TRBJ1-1	TGTGCCAGCAGCCCACCAGGGGAGGGGGCTTTCTTT	CASSPPGEGAFF
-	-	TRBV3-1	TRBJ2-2	TGTGCCAGCAGCCAAGTAGGGAGGCGATTTACCGGGGAGCTGTTTTTT	CASSQVGRRFTGELFF
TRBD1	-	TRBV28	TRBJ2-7	TGTGCCAGCAGCCCGGGACAGTGGGAGCAGTACTTC	CASSPGQWEQYF
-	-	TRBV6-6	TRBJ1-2	TGTGCCAGCAGAAACGTTCTGGGGTACGCCTATGGCTACACCTTC	CASRNVLGYAYGYTF
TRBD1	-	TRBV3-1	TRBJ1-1	TGTGCCAGCAGCCGACAGGGGGCTTACACTGAAGCTTTCTTT	CASSRQGAYTEAFF
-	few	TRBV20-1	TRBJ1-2	TGCAGTGCTAGAGATCTATCAGAGCTCGGCTACACCTTC	CSARDLSELGYTF